One and the same sample provided the 4 T cell receptor beta chains below, sequenced in a study of control samples from healthy donors and cancer patients. Assay used: immunoSEQ multiplex PCR; TCRdb lists only in-frame clones, some missing. This table has 150,000 to 200,000 clones, roughly nine tenths appearing once. The sample was blood. The receptors stem from a woman aged 30 to 39 in good health.

The count of this clone is one. This chain connects TRBV11-3 to TRBJ1-2; the match to TRBD1 covers 10 bases. This CDR3 comprises 11 residues. Trimming at V came to 8 bases and at J to 6 bases, leaving 0 bases not matched to a gene. Germline V CDR1 and CDR2: SGHNT, YENEEA. CDR3 sequence: CASGQGDGYTF. The CDR3 DNA sequence: TGTGCCAGCGGACAGGGGGATGGCTACACCTTC.

The rearrangement uses TRBV6-5 and TRBJ2-7; D could derive from TRBD1 or TRBD2 (5 bases each). Per the germline V gene, CDR1 is MNHEY and CDR2 is SVGAGI. The CDR3 is 11 residues long. V shed 8 bases and J shed 3 bases, with 8 bases lying between them. The CDR3: CASRGDYEQYF. The CDR3 bases are TGTGCCAGCCGAGGGGACTACGAGCAGTACTTC.

The genes are TRBV6-6 and TRBJ1-5; D possibly corresponds to TRBD1 (6 bases). V shed 7 bases and J shed 2 bases, with 9 bases lying between them. CDR3 length equals 13 residues. The V gene's germline CDR1 is MNHNY and CDR2 SVGAGI (reference sequence). The CDR3 loop is CASIRQGNQPQHF. CDR3 DNA sequence: TGTGCCAGCATTCGACAGGGCAATCAGCCCCAGCATTTT.

The genes are TRBV6-5 and TRBJ1-2; TRBD1 matches 10 bases. V shed 0 bases, J shed 4 bases, and the junction held 2 bases outside the gene matches. Germline CDR1 MNHEY, CDR2 SVGAGI. CDR3 length: 15 amino acids. CDR3: CASSYSGTGAYGYTF. In DNA form, the CDR3 reads TGTGCCAGCAGTTACTCCGGGACAGGGGCCTATGGCTACACCTTC.